A single T cell receptor beta chain is shown here with its context. What it binds is unknown. This specimen comes from a study of T-cell memory formation after mild COVID-19. Germline V lookup: CDR1 SEHNR, CDR2 FQNEAQ (reference sequence). The CDR3 covers 15 residues. J was trimmed by 9 bases and V by 6 bases; bases with no gene match: 14. General study points: Clones that contracted from day 15 to 85 were balanced CD4/CD8, while later expanders leaned CD4+. Mainly CM and EM harbored the contracting CD4+ clones; mainly EMRA harbored the CD8+ ones.

Employing constant-segment primers, 5'RACE generated TCR alpha and TCR beta cDNA libraries bearing sample barcodes and UMIs. TCRdb passed the 5' RACE reads through MiXCR, listing each CDR3 protein once. The sample yields approximately 100,000 distinct CDR3 sequences, roughly 12% seen once. Sequenced sample: PBMCs or a T cell subset sorted from them (not recorded which). This receptor was obtained from an adult woman who had mild COVID-19 (a few samples of this study predate the infection). Cell type and time point are not known. The rearrangement uses TRBV7-9 and TRBJ2-3, with 8 nucleotides matching TRBD2. The CDR3 here is CASRVASGPMETQYF. Here the CDR3 DNA reads TGTGCCAGCAGGGTGGCTAGCGGGCCTATGGAGACGCAGTATTTT.